This T cell receptor beta chain is from a study of blood T cell repertoires in COVID-19. About the research overall: The study drew acute and convalescent COVID-19 samples from the United States, Italy and Spain. PBMCs, B-cell-depleted T cells, or T cells were the source of the cDNA or gDNA that made up the material.

The CDR3 runs 15 residues. V gave up 4 bases and J gave up 5 bases, with 14 bases separating them. Per germline, CDR1 SEHNR and CDR2 FQNEAQ (reference sequence). Authors' analysis steps: Nucleated cell counts were estimated from reference gene primer amplification. Only in-frame clones appear in the TCRdb table, and some are missing; sequencing was by immunoSEQ multiplex PCR. That table supplies the V and J calls and clone size; D and trimming were determined from the DNA. This sample carries fewer than 250,000 clones, approximately 85% of them seen once, and the ten largest clones take 5% to 7%. The source of this sequence is an elderly woman with COVID-19, enrolled during active disease. Specimen: peripheral blood. The genes are TRBV7-9 and TRBJ1-4; possibly TRBD1 for D (6 bases). The chain's CDR3 is CASSYEGVGNEKLFF. The CDR3 nucleotides read TGTGCCAGCAGCTACGAGGGGGTAGGGAATGAAAAACTGTTTTTT.